These 24 T cell receptor beta chains were all obtained from the same sample, sequenced in a study of human versus mouse CDR3 diversity and MHC coevolution. TCRdb's copy holds only in-frame clones and misses some; the assay was immunoSEQ multiplex PCR. The data hold over 60,000 clones, with 85% to 95% observed a single time. Sequencing was performed on naive CD4+ T cells from blood. Subset noted: CD45RO-negative CD62L-positive naive CD4 T cells. The receptors were gathered from a person aged 25-75 years in good health.

The chain links TRBV20-1 to TRBJ2-7; a weak D match, TRBD1 (5 bases). Trimming took off 5 bases at V and 3 bases at J, with 8 bases between the two ends. The CDR3 is 11 residues long. Germline values: CDR1 DFQATT, CDR2 SNEGSKA (reference sequence). CDR3 in DNA: TGCAGTGCTCCGGACAACTACGAGCAGTACTTC. Its translation: CSAPDNYEQYF.

The V and J genes are TRBV10-1 and TRBJ2-3, with 11 bases lining up with TRBD1. The CDR3 length is 16 residues. Germline CDR1 reads WNHNN; CDR2 reads SYGVQD (reference sequence). Germline trimming cut 3 bases from V and 6 bases from J; bases unmatched to any gene: 8. CDR3 DNA: TGCGCCAGCAGTGAAAACTCCGGGACAGGGGGGGATACGCAGTATTTT. Residues: CASSENSGTGGDTQYF.

The V and J genes are TRBV6-1 and TRBJ2-2; 9 bases align to TRBD1. V lost 8 bases, J lost 5 bases, and 9 bases stayed unmatched. Germline V gene lookup returns CDR1 MNHNS and CDR2 SASEGT. The CDR3 length is 15 residues. The CDR3 here is CASSRDRELTGELFF. The CDR3 DNA is TGTGCCAGCTCCCGGGACAGGGAGTTGACCGGGGAGCTGTTTTTT.

CDR3 sequence (DNA): TGCGCCAGCAGCCAGCGAGGACAGGGGCCCTCCTACGAGCAGTACTTC. Its protein is CASSQRGQGPSYEQYF. J is TRBJ2-7 and V is TRBV4-1; 9 nucleotides agree with TRBD1. With 3 bases clipped from V and 0 bases from J, the junction kept 6 bases outside the gene matches. In germline, CDR1 is MGHRA, CDR2 YSYEKL. The CDR3 is made up of 16 amino acids.

The chain links TRBV7-6 to TRBJ1-1, with D possibly being TRBD1 (6 bases). Germline CDR1 SGHVS, CDR2 FNYEAQ. The length of the CDR3 is 13 residues. The V gene lost 4 bases and the J gene lost 4 bases, with 10 bases spanning the gap. The CDR3 spells CASSSDRTTEAFF. The CDR3 DNA reads as TGTGCCAGCAGCTCCGACAGGACCACTGAAGCTTTCTTT.

The rearrangement joins TRBV6-5 to TRBJ1-5, with a tentative D call TRBD1 (5 bases). CDR3 length: 15 amino acids. The V and J ends lost 7 bases and 2 bases respectively, with 15 bases between them. Per germline, CDR1 MNHEY and CDR2 SVGAGI. The DNA of the CDR3 is TGTGCCAGCATCCGCGGGGCTTATGGCAATCAGCCCCAGCATTTT. Translated: CASIRGAYGNQPQHF.

This clone was recorded a few times. The rearrangement links TRBV10-3 to TRBJ2-7, with 10 bases matching TRBD2. The length of the CDR3 is 17 residues. Per germline, CDR1 ENHRY and CDR2 SYGVKD. Trimming took 0 bases from V and 2 from J; bases not matched to a gene: 7. The CDR3 region is CAISESAGLALTYEQYF. Written as DNA, the CDR3 is TGTGCCATCAGTGAGTCCGCGGGACTAGCGCTTACCTACGAGCAGTACTTC.

This chain uses TRBV18 with TRBJ1-1, with D unclear. From germline, CDR1 is KGHSH and CDR2 LQKENI. V was cut by 1 base and J by 5 bases, with 11 bases left in between. The CDR3 is made up of 14 amino acids. The CDR3 bases are TGTGCCAGCTCACCACAGAACAGAGCAACTGAAGCTTTCTTT. It specifies CASSPQNRATEAFF.

For this clone: An end of the junction does not agree with germline; a read error may underlie this. The sample carries other DNA sequences with the same CDR3. This chain connects TRBV27 to TRBJ1-1, with D uncertain. Germline CDR1 MNHEY, CDR2 SMNVEV (reference sequence). This CDR3 contains 16 residues. The CDR3 protein is CASSSPTSAGETEAFF. CDR3 in DNA: TGTGCCAGCAGTTCGCCGACTTCGGCGGGCGAAACTGAGGCTTTCTTT.

The V and J genes are TRBV19 and TRBJ1-6; no clear D gene. V gave up 8 bases and J gave up 4 bases, with 12 bases separating them. Per germline, CDR1 LNHDA and CDR2 SQIVND (reference sequence). This CDR3 region has 14 residues. Here the CDR3 reads CASQNEGYNSPLHF. CDR3 nucleotide sequence: TGTGCCAGTCAGAATGAGGGATATAATTCACCCCTCCACTTT.

This clone has a single count. CDR3 sequence: CASSLETGGSEQYF. DNA of the CDR3: TGCGCCAGCAGCCTAGAGACAGGGGGTTCCGAGCAGTACTTC. The genes are TRBV5-1 and TRBJ2-7, with 9 positions matching TRBD1. Trimming cost V 4 bases and J 6 bases; bases outside gene matches: 8. This CDR3 has 14 residues. The germline V gene encodes CDR1 SGHRS and CDR2 YFSETQ.

This chain connects TRBV28 to TRBJ1-1, with D possibly being TRBD1 (5 bases). The germline V gene has CDR1 MDHEN and CDR2 SYDVKM. V was trimmed by 2 bases and J by 4 bases, leaving 8 bases between them. This CDR3 comprises 13 residues. This CDR3 is CASSLAGGTEAFF. CDR3 DNA sequence: TGTGCCAGCAGTTTAGCGGGGGGCACTGAAGCTTTCTTT.

The V call is TRBV4-2, the J call TRBJ2-1; 7 positions agree with TRBD2. Germline CDR1 is LGHNA and CDR2 is YNFKEQ. V was pared by 0 bases and J by 7 bases, with 12 bases of the junction left unmatched. The CDR3 covers 17 residues. CDR3 nucleotides: TGTGCCAGCAGCCAAGATAGGGCGGGAGCATCTTGGAATGAGCAGTTCTTC. Protein: CASSQDRAGASWNEQFF.

This clone was observed once. The gene calls are TRBV28 and TRBJ2-5; 12 bases align to TRBD2. The trim removed 2 bases at V and 3 bases at J, leaving 4 bases unmatched. Germline CDR1 reads MDHEN; CDR2 reads SYDVKM. This CDR3 is built from 16 residues. CDR3 loop: CASSLVGLAGKETQYF. The CDR3 DNA reads as TGTGCCAGCAGTTTAGTTGGACTAGCGGGAAAAGAGACCCAGTACTTC.

A single count supports this clone. In nucleotides, the CDR3 is TGCGCCAGCAGCCCCCCCGGGACACCTGAAGCTTTCTTT. It encodes CASSPPGTPEAFF. The chain combines TRBV4-1 with TRBJ1-1; weak D call: TRBD1 (6 bases). Germline CDR1 is MGHRA and CDR2 is YSYEKL. The germline V and J ends were trimmed by 4 bases and 6 bases, with 12 bases remaining between them. The CDR3 consists of 13 residues.

The chain combines TRBV2 with TRBJ1-6; D call uncertain. Per the germline V gene, CDR1 is SNHLY and CDR2 is FYNNEI. V was shortened by 2 bases and J by 3 bases, with 23 bases between the two germline ends. This CDR3 region has 20 residues. CDR3: CASSEPRNRPSPLYNSPLHF. DNA of the CDR3: TGTGCCAGCAGTGAACCTCGGAACAGACCTTCTCCCCTCTATAATTCACCCCTCCACTTT.

This chain connects TRBV28 to TRBJ2-5, with 10 bases that match TRBD1. This CDR3 is 14 amino acids long. From germline, CDR1 is MDHEN and CDR2 SYDVKM. Trimming cost V 10 bases and J 3 bases; bases outside gene matches: 8. In DNA form, the CDR3 reads TGTGCCACCCGACAGGGGGCGACCAAAGAGACCCAGTACTTC. Residues: CATRQGATKETQYF.

The V call is TRBV5-1, the J call TRBJ2-2; TRBD1 is a possible D gene (6 bases). Trimming pared 5 bases from V and 4 bases from J, leaving 15 bases between. CDR3 length equals 15 residues. Per germline, CDR1 SGHRS and CDR2 YFSETQ. This CDR3 is CASRIGQIRTGELFF. The CDR3 DNA is TGCGCCAGCAGAATTGGACAGATACGCACCGGGGAGCTGTTTTTT.

This clone was observed a handful of times. Other DNA variants within this sample encode the same CDR3. J is TRBJ1-1 and V is TRBV28; no definite D call. Trimming shortened V by 2 bases and J by 3 bases, and 7 bases separated the two germline ends. This CDR3 contains 13 residues. From germline, CDR1 is MDHEN and CDR2 SYDVKM. CDR3 loop: CASSLRGYTEAFF. CDR3 DNA: TGTGCCAGCAGTTTACGAGGGTACACTGAAGCTTTCTTT.

The rearrangement uses TRBV5-5 and TRBJ1-5; TRBD1 matches at 8 bases. This CDR3 contains 14 residues. Germline loops: CDR1 SGHKS, CDR2 YYEKEE (reference sequence). The V segment lost 2 bases and the J segment 7 bases; nucleotides outside the gene matches: 5. The CDR3 spells CASSFEQGGQPQHF. DNA of the CDR3: TGTGCCAGCAGCTTCGAACAGGGGGGACAGCCCCAGCATTTT.

This chain links TRBV7-8 with TRBJ1-2; 9 positions agree with TRBD1. This CDR3 region has 18 residues. Germline V CDR1 and CDR2: SGHVS, FQNEAQ. The J segment lost 1 base and the V segment lost 1 base, leaving 10 bases of the junction unmatched. DNA of the CDR3: TGTGCCAGCAGCTTAGTCCGGGACAGGGCTCTTCTTAACTATGGCTACACCTTC. It specifies CASSLVRDRALLNYGYTF. Full variable domain (outside the CDR3, taken from reference TRBV7-8 and TRBJ1-2): GAGVSQSPRYKVAKRGQDVALRCDPISGHVSLFWYQQALGQGPEFLTYFQNEAQLDKSGLPSDRFFAERPEGSVSTLKIQRTQQEDSAVYLCASSLVRDRALLNYGYTFGSGTRLTVV.

The chain uses TRBV30 and TRBJ1-3, with no clear D. Trimming took off 2 bases at V and 1 base at J, with 3 bases between the two ends. This CDR3 comprises 12 residues. In germline, CDR1 is GTSNPN, CDR2 SVGIG (reference sequence). For the CDR3, the DNA is TGTGCCTGGAGTTCGTCTGGAAACACCATATATTTT. It is translated as CAWSSSGNTIYF.

This clone occurred once. The chain is built from TRBV28 and TRBJ2-7; 7 nucleotides match TRBD1. The junction had 12 bases not matched to a gene; V was cut back by 2 bases and J by 2 bases. The CDR3 loop spans 17 amino acids. The germline V gene encodes CDR1 MDHEN and CDR2 SYDVKM. CDR3: CASSLGPGTELPYEQYF. The CDR3 coding sequence is TGTGCCAGCAGTTTAGGTCCGGGGACAGAACTTCCCTACGAGCAGTACTTC.

The chain joins TRBV30 to TRBJ1-2, with TRBD1 matching over 7 bases. CDR3 length: 13 residues. The germline V gene has CDR1 GTSNPN and CDR2 SVGIG (reference sequence). Trimming took 3 bases from V and 7 from J; bases not matched to a gene: 8. Here the CDR3 reads CAWSLQGVTGYTF. The CDR3 coding sequence is TGTGCCTGGAGCCTGCAGGGGGTTACTGGCTACACCTTC.